This T cell receptor (beta chain) was identified during a study of low-dose radiotherapy and immunotherapy resistance in tumors. Study-level background: On an every-two-weeks schedule, patients received intravenous nivolumab 240 mg, along with ipilimumab 1 mg/kg every six weeks. The study administered intravenous cyclophosphamide at 200 mg/m2 every two weeks, one day ahead of radiation and immunotherapy.

This clonotype is medium-sized in the sample. With V trimmed by 4 bases and J by 5 bases, 11 bases remained unmatched. CDR1 and CDR2 from the germline V gene are SGHTS and YDEGEE. The CDR3 runs 15 residues. TRAV- and TRBV-specific primers, spanning alpha and beta chains, primed first-strand cDNA. Amplification, which lasted roughly 22 PCR cycles, used a constant-region primer and V-primer adapter to amplify TCRs. From the reads, TCRdb called clonotypes with MiXCR, one entry per CDR3 protein. The sample lists about 39,000 distinct CDR3 sequences, 20% occurring once. Time point indicated: after trial treatment. As for treatment: LDRT plus nivolumab, ipilimumab, low-dose cyclophosphamide and aspirin (RACIN trial). Patients qualified if they had advanced solid tumors that lacked tumor-infiltrating lymphocytes.

This material consisted of PBMCs, taken after low-dose radiotherapy plus immunotherapy. The sequence was collected from a female donor with ovarian cancer. V and J are TRBV5-8 and TRBJ2-5; 7 bases are a match to TRBD1. This CDR3 reads CASSPRQGVSETQYF. The DNA for the CDR3 is TGTGCCAGCAGCCCTCGACAGGGTGTGAGTGAGACCCAGTACTTC.